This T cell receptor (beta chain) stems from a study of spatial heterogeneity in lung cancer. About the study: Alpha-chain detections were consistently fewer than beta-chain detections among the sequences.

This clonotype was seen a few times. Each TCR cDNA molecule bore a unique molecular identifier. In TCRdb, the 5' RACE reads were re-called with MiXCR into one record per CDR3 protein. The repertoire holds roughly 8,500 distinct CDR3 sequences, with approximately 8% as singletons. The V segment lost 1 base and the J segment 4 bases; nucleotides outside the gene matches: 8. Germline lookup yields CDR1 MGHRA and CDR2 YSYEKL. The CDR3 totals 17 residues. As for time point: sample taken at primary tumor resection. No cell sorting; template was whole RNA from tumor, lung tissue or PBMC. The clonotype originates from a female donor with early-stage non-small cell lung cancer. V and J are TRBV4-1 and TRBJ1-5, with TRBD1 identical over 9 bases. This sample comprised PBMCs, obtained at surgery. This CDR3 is CASSQAAGTGYNQPQHF. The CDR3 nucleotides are TGCGCCAGCAGCCAAGCCGCCGGGACAGGGTATAATCAGCCCCAGCATTTT.